This TCR beta chain was sequenced for a study of vaccination effects on CD4 cells after COVID-19. Study conclusions and caveats: Spike-reactive clones detected post-vaccine in convalescents consisted mainly of new vaccine-induced clones.

Germline V CDR1 and CDR2: MGHRA, YSYEKL. The germline V and J ends were trimmed by 4 bases and 2 bases, with 11 bases remaining between them. The CDR3 contains 15 residues. TCRdb's copy holds only in-frame clones and misses some; the assay was immunoSEQ multiplex PCR. The sample comprises fewer than 55,000 clones, 76% of which are singletons, and 3% to 4.5% rests with the top ten. On this clone itself: Its target is not known.

Once cultured for 10 days, the cells underwent separation to obtain CD4+ T cells. Documented for the person is a PCR-confirmed SARS-CoV-2 infection occurring between March and December 2020. As their vaccination, participants received two doses of either BNT162b2 or mRNA-1273. This receptor was obtained from a human donor who had a prior SARS-CoV-2 infection. V and J are TRBV4-1 and TRBJ2-2; D is ambiguous. The material was CD4+ T cells from PBMCs cultured without peptide, obtained after COVID-19 vaccination. As DNA, the CDR3 is TGCGCCAGCAGCCTCGAGCATCTCAACACCGGGGAGCTGTTTTTT. It yields the protein CASSLEHLNTGELFF.